A single sample gave rise to the 20 T cell receptor beta chains below, sequenced in a study of blood T cell repertoires in COVID-19. Repertoires were generated with immunoSEQ multiplex PCR, while TCRdb's copy carries only in-frame clones and drops some. The sample lists 150,000 to 200,000 clones; 70% to 90% were seen once. The sequencing sample was made of peripheral blood. The source of these receptors is a man in his forties or fifties with active or convalescent COVID-19.

This clone came up a few times. The V and J genes are TRBV5-6 and TRBJ1-1; tentatively, D is TRBD1 (6 bases). The CDR3 consists of 15 residues. The V end lost 1 base, the J end lost 1 base, and 11 bases lay between the germline ends. Per germline, CDR1 SGHDT and CDR2 YYEEEE. Here the CDR3 reads CASSLYTGWNTEAFF. As DNA, the CDR3 is TGTGCCAGCAGCTTGTACACAGGGTGGAACACTGAAGCTTTCTTT.

The chain combines TRBV10-1 with TRBJ1-4; 7 bases are shared with TRBD1. CDR3 length: 13 amino acids. Germline trimming cut 3 bases from V and 8 bases from J; bases unmatched to any gene: 3. CDR1 is WNHNN, CDR2 SYGVQD, per germline (reference sequence). For the CDR3, the DNA is TGCGCCAGCAGTGAAGACAGGGAGGAAAAACTGTTTTTT. Its translation is CASSEDREEKLFF.

The table lists this clone with a count of one. The chain uses TRBV28 and TRBJ2-6, with D perhaps TRBD1 (6 bases). This CDR3 is built from 18 residues. Germline-derived CDR1 and CDR2 are MDHEN and SYDVKM. The V end was cut by 1 base, the J end by 1 base, with 14 bases between. This CDR3 is CASSLFPGQASGANVLTF. The CDR3 DNA reads TGTGCCAGCAGTTTATTCCCGGGACAAGCTTCTGGGGCCAACGTCCTGACTTTC.

The rearrangement joins TRBV29-1 to TRBJ1-4, with D possibly matching TRBD1 (5 bases). CDR3 length: 13 amino acids. Germline values: CDR1 SQVTM, CDR2 ANQGSEA. The V and J ends lost 2 bases and 4 bases respectively, with 8 bases between them. This chain's CDR3 is CSVERQLNEKLFF. CDR3 DNA sequence: TGCAGCGTTGAAAGACAGCTTAATGAAAAACTGTTTTTT.

This rearrangement joins TRBV5-6 to TRBJ1-1, with 8 bases that match TRBD1. Germline trimming cut 4 bases from V and 3 bases from J; bases unmatched to any gene: 5. Germline CDR1 is SGHDT and CDR2 is YYEEEE. The CDR3 is made up of 14 amino acids. The CDR3 loop reads CASSPGQAYTEAFF. CDR3 in DNA: TGTGCCAGCAGCCCGGGACAGGCATACACTGAAGCTTTCTTT.

This chain uses TRBV4-1 with TRBJ2-3; 7 bases line up with TRBD1. The CDR3 has 18 amino acids. The V segment lost 2 bases and the J segment 0 bases; nucleotides outside the gene matches: 11. The V gene's germline CDR1 is MGHRA and CDR2 YSYEKL. The CDR3 loop reads CASSQTTTGVSSTDTQYF. CDR3 in DNA: TGCGCCAGCAGCCAAACGACTACAGGGGTATCGAGCACAGATACGCAGTATTTT.

The chain combines TRBV9 with TRBJ2-7, with 7 bases fitting TRBD2. The CDR3 runs 14 residues. Germline V gene lookup returns CDR1 SGDLS and CDR2 YYNGEE. After removal of 4 bases from V and 6 bases from J, the junction contained 10 bases not matched to a gene. CDR3 amino acids: CASSPQTSSAEQYF. DNA of the CDR3: TGTGCCAGCAGCCCCCAGACTAGCTCTGCCGAGCAGTACTTC.

The chain links TRBV9 to TRBJ1-6; TRBD1 might be the D (5 bases). Per the germline V gene, CDR1 is SGDLS and CDR2 is YYNGEE. The CDR3 is 15 residues long. Trimming took off 3 bases at V and 5 bases at J, with 12 bases between the two ends. The CDR3 sequence: CASSASPGNNSPLHF. The CDR3 bases are TGTGCCAGCAGCGCCTCTCCAGGGAATAATTCACCCCTCCACTTT.

The V call is TRBV4-2, the J call TRBJ2-1; 8 nucleotides match TRBD2. Germline V gives CDR1 LGHNA, CDR2 YNFKEQ. J gave up 1 base and V 1 base, and 6 bases lay outside the gene matches. The CDR3 runs 17 residues. CDR3 in amino acids: CASSQGTSFGSYNEQFF. The CDR3 region has the DNA TGTGCCAGCAGCCAAGGGACTAGCTTTGGGTCCTACAATGAGCAGTTCTTC.

The chain links TRBV28 to TRBJ2-1, with 7 bases fitting TRBD1. Unmatched junction bases numbered 12, after V lost 5 bases and J lost 8 bases. Germline values: CDR1 MDHEN, CDR2 SYDVKM. This CDR3 contains 15 residues. The CDR3 loop is CASSATGVLDHEQFF. The CDR3 DNA follows: TGTGCCAGCAGTGCCACAGGGGTACTAGACCATGAGCAGTTCTTC. The entire variable domain, with the rest obtained from reference TRBV28 and TRBJ2-1, is as follows: DVKVTQSSRYLVKRTGEKVFLECVQDMDHENMFWYRQDPGLGLRLIYFSYDVKMKEKGDIPEGYSVSREKKERFSLILESASTNQTSMYLCASSATGVLDHEQFFGPGTRLTVL.

This clone was observed once. V usage is TRBV2 and J usage is TRBJ2-5; D might be TRBD2 (7 bases). Trimming cost V 6 bases and J 1 base, with 18 bases left between them. The CDR3 runs 16 residues. CDR1 SNHLY and CDR2 FYNNEI come from the germline V gene. This CDR3 is CASSRMAGAFQETQYF. The CDR3 nucleotides read TGTGCCAGCAGCCGAATGGCGGGGGCCTTCCAAGAGACCCAGTACTTC.

The DNA for the CDR3 is TGTGCCAGCTCACCACTTTCCGGGACAGGGAACTATGGCTACACCTTC. Protein product: CASSPLSGTGNYGYTF. This chain connects TRBV18 to TRBJ1-2, with 9 nucleotides matching TRBD1. The CDR3 runs to 16 residues. Germline CDR1 KGHSH, CDR2 LQKENI. The trim removed 1 base at V and 2 bases at J, leaving 5 bases unmatched.

The chain has TRBV29-1 and TRBJ2-1; D is unclear. This CDR3 has 12 amino acids. Germline V CDR1 and CDR2: SQVTM, ANQGSEA. V gave up 2 bases and J gave up 4 bases, with 6 bases separating them. CDR3 sequence (DNA): TGCAGCGTTGAACAGGCGTACAATGAGCAGTTCTTC. Its protein is CSVEQAYNEQFF.

The chain joins TRBV11-2 to TRBJ2-5, with 8 positions matching TRBD2. This CDR3 is built from 15 residues. CDR1 and CDR2 from the germline V gene are SGHAT and FQNNGV. Germline trimming cut 4 bases from V and 1 base from J; bases unmatched to any gene: 5. For the CDR3, the DNA is TGTGCCAGCAGCTACGGGACTAGAGGCCAAGAGACCCAGTACTTC. Protein: CASSYGTRGQETQYF.

Here the CDR3 DNA reads TGTGCCAGCAGTCCCTTGGGGGGAGATGGCTACACCTTC. Amino acids: CASSPLGGDGYTF. The V call is TRBV6-5, the J call TRBJ1-2, with D perhaps matching TRBD1 (5 bases). The V and J ends lost 5 bases and 6 bases respectively, with 13 bases between them. CDR3 length: 13 residues. From germline, CDR1 is MNHEY and CDR2 SVGAGI.

In the case of this clone: At one end, the junction sequence differs from germline, possibly due to a read error. The rearrangement joins TRBV7-7 to TRBJ2-5; D gene ambiguous. The CDR3 length is 15 residues. Germline V gene sequence: CDR1 SSHAT, CDR2 FNYEAQ (reference sequence). The CDR3 loop reads CASSSVTVSPGTQYF. The CDR3 DNA sequence: TGTGCTAGCAGCTCCGTGACGGTGTCCCCGGGGACCCAGTACTTC.

This clone has ten or more counts. The V and J genes are TRBV13 and TRBJ1-6; 7 nucleotides align to TRBD1. Losses at the gene ends were 6 bases for V and 6 bases for J; bases not matched to a gene: 8. In germline, CDR1 is PRHDT, CDR2 FYEKMQ (reference sequence). The CDR3 is 15 residues long. Written as DNA, the CDR3 is TGTGCCAGCAGGAGACAGGGCGGTTTTAATTCACCCCTCCACTTT. Amino acids: CASRRQGGFNSPLHF.

The V call is TRBV5-5, the J call TRBJ2-7; D is perhaps TRBD2 (6 bases). Germline CDR1 is SGHKS and CDR2 is YYEKEE (reference sequence). Trimming left V 2 bases short and J 4 bases short, with 16 bases between. This CDR3 spans 15 amino acids. The CDR3, as DNA: TGTGCCAGCAGCTTCGATTCAAGCGGGTTTTACGAGCAGTACTTC. Its translation: CASSFDSSGFYEQYF.

Turning to this clone: At one end, the junction sequence differs from germline, possibly due to a read error. The chain links TRBV5-1 to TRBJ1-2; TRBD1 agrees at 8 bases. Germline V lookup: CDR1 SGHRS, CDR2 YFSETQ. This CDR3 comprises 14 residues. CDR3 protein: CANSDRGKNYGYTF. In DNA, the CDR3 is TGCGCCAACAGCGACAGGGGAAAAAACTATGGCTACACCTTC.

The J gene is TRBJ2-2, the V gene TRBV7-9; D possibly corresponds to TRBD2 (6 bases). V shed 3 bases and J shed 1 base, with 9 bases lying between them. This CDR3 contains 15 residues. CDR1 SEHNR and CDR2 FQNEAQ come from the germline V gene (reference sequence). CDR3 in amino acids: CASSLGGVNTGELFF. For the CDR3, the DNA is TGTGCCAGCAGCTTGGGCGGGGTGAACACCGGGGAGCTGTTTTTT.